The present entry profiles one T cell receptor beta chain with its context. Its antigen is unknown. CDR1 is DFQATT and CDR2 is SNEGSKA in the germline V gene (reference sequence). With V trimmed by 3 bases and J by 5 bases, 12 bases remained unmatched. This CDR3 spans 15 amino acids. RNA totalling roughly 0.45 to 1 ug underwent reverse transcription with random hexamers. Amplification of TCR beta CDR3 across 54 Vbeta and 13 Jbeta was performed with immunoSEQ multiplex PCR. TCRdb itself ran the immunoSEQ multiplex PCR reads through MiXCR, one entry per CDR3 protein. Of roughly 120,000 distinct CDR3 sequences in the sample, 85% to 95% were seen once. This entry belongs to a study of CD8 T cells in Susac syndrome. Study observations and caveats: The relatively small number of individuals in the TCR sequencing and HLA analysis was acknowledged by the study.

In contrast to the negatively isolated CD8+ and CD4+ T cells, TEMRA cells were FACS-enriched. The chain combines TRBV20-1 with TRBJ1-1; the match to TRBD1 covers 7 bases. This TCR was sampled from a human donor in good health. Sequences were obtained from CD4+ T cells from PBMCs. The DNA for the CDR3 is TGCAGTGCTAGCCGAGACACAGGGGTATTGACTGAAGCTTTCTTT. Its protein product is CSASRDTGVLTEAFF.